This T cell receptor beta chain was sequenced in a study of cytomegalovirus exposure and HLA in healthy donors. Trimming cost V 0 bases and J 2 bases, with 16 bases left between them. The germline gives CDR1 SQVTM, CDR2 ANQGSEA. CDR3 length: 17 amino acids. The table came from immunoSEQ multiplex PCR; TCRdb's copy has only in-frame clones and leaves some out. The data show about 73,000 clones, around 96% seen once. This chain joins TRBV29-1 and TRBJ2-2; tentative D call: TRBD1 (6 bases). Sequenced material: PBMCs. This receptor was identified in a man younger than 35 in good health and CMV-seronegative. CDR3 sequence reads: CSVEDTGLIPNTGELFF. The CDR3 region has the DNA TGCAGCGTTGAAGACACAGGGCTCATCCCAAACACCGGGGAGCTGTTTTTT.